These T cell receptor beta chains were read from a single sample in a study of blood T cell repertoires in COVID-19. Assay used: immunoSEQ multiplex PCR; TCRdb lists only in-frame clones, some missing. Found here are over 150,000 clones, more than 75% of them singletons; the top ten hold around 8%. The sequencing input was peripheral blood. All receptors derive from a woman in her sixties or seventies with COVID-19, enrolled during active disease. CDR3s include the opening cysteine and the closing phenylalanine or tryptophan. The D gene is left open where the match is weak. For some rows the clone size is stated as once, few or many, or as a class when expanded; others skip it.

j_call: TRBJ1-1; d_call: NA; v_call: TRBV5-1; clone_size: NA; cdr3_length: 14; cdr3_aa: CASRGTGPNTEAFF; cdr3_nt: TGCGCCAGCAGAGGAACAGGGCCGAACACTGAAGCTTTCTTT
j_call: TRBJ1-6; d_call: TRBD1; v_call: TRBV7-9; clone_size: NA; cdr3_length: 16; cdr3_aa: CASSLGQGGPNSPLHF; cdr3_nt: TGTGCCAGCAGCTTAGGACAGGGTGGCCCTAATTCACCCCTCCACTTT
j_call: TRBJ1-1; d_call: TRBD1; v_call: TRBV10-3; clone_size: NA; cdr3_length: 13; cdr3_aa: CGVGQGMRTEAFF; cdr3_nt: TGCGGGGTGGGACAGGGGATGAGAACTGAAGCTTTCTTT
j_call: TRBJ2-2; d_call: TRBD1; v_call: TRBV19; clone_size: NA; cdr3_length: 19; cdr3_aa: CASSTSGTGRTLNTGELFF; cdr3_nt: TGTGCCAGTTCGACGTCCGGGACAGGGAGGACCCTTAACACCGGGGAGCTGTTTTTT
j_call: TRBJ2-5; d_call: NA; v_call: TRBV7-3; clone_size: NA; cdr3_length: 14; cdr3_aa: CASSLGGAQETQYF; cdr3_nt: TGTGCCAGCAGCTTAGGCGGGGCCCAAGAGACCCAGTACTTC
j_call: TRBJ1-2; d_call: NA; v_call: TRBV19; clone_size: NA; cdr3_length: 13; cdr3_aa: CASSIQVYYGYTF; cdr3_nt: TGTGCCAGTAGTATCCAGGTTTACTATGGCTACACCTTC
j_call: TRBJ1-3; d_call: TRBD1; v_call: TRBV19; clone_size: few; cdr3_length: 15; cdr3_aa: CASSLDRVSGNTIYF; cdr3_nt: TGTGCCAGTAGTTTGGACAGGGTCTCTGGAAACACCATATATTTT
j_call: TRBJ1-5; d_call: NA; v_call: TRBV5-1; clone_size: NA; cdr3_length: 14; cdr3_aa: CASSASTGNQPQHF; cdr3_nt: TGCGCCAGCAGCGCGTCGACAGGCAATCAGCCCCAGCATTTT
j_call: TRBJ1-2; d_call: NA; v_call: TRBV5-5; clone_size: NA; cdr3_length: 14; cdr3_aa: CASSLAVANYGYTF; cdr3_nt: TGTGCCAGCAGCTTGGCGGTAGCGAACTATGGCTACACCTTC
j_call: TRBJ1-5; d_call: TRBD1; v_call: TRBV10-2; clone_size: NA; cdr3_length: 17; cdr3_aa: CASSELAGTGFRQPQHF; cdr3_nt: TGCGCCAGCAGTGAGTTAGCCGGGACAGGCTTTCGGCAGCCCCAGCATTTT
j_call: TRBJ1-4; d_call: NA; v_call: TRBV5-5; clone_size: NA; cdr3_length: 14; cdr3_aa: CASNRGGPNEKLFF; cdr3_nt: TGTGCCAGCAACCGGGGAGGACCTAATGAAAAACTGTTTTTT
j_call: TRBJ2-3; d_call: NA; v_call: TRBV10-2; clone_size: once; cdr3_length: 15; cdr3_aa: CASSVPGVSTDTQYF; cdr3_nt: TGCGCCAGCAGTGTCCCGGGGGTGAGCACAGATACGCAGTATTTT
j_call: TRBJ1-5; d_call: TRBD1; v_call: TRBV5-1; clone_size: NA; cdr3_length: 13; cdr3_aa: CASRQGEDQPQHF; cdr3_nt: TGCGCCAGCCGACAGGGGGAGGATCAGCCCCAGCATTTT
j_call: TRBJ2-7; d_call: NA; v_call: TRBV4-1; clone_size: NA; cdr3_length: 15; cdr3_aa: CASSQVPGPSYEQYF; cdr3_nt: TGCGCCAGCAGCCAAGTTCCAGGGCCCTCCTACGAGCAGTACTTC
j_call: TRBJ1-1; d_call: NA; v_call: TRBV7-9; clone_size: NA; cdr3_length: 15; cdr3_aa: CASSGPGLGNTEAFF; cdr3_nt: TGTGCCAGCAGCGGACCAGGGCTGGGGAACACTGAAGCTTTCTTT
j_call: TRBJ2-7; d_call: TRBD2; v_call: TRBV6-1; clone_size: once; cdr3_length: 16; cdr3_aa: CASSEAGLAASYEQYF; cdr3_nt: TGTGCCAGCAGTGAAGCGGGGCTAGCGGCCTCCTACGAGCAGTACTTC
j_call: TRBJ1-2; d_call: NA; v_call: TRBV2; clone_size: NA; cdr3_length: 14; cdr3_aa: CASSEVQVFFGYTF; cdr3_nt: TGTGCCAGCAGTGAAGTACAGGTGTTCTTTGGCTACACCTTC
j_call: TRBJ2-5; d_call: TRBD2; v_call: TRBV6-5; clone_size: NA; cdr3_length: 14; cdr3_aa: CASSYAGTRGTQYF; cdr3_nt: TGTGCCAGCAGTTACGCTGGGACTAGAGGGACCCAGTACTTC
j_call: TRBJ2-2; d_call: NA; v_call: TRBV7-9; clone_size: few; cdr3_length: 12; cdr3_aa: CASSLEAGELFF; cdr3_nt: TGTGCCAGCAGCTTGGAGGCCGGGGAGCTGTTTTTT
j_call: TRBJ2-5; d_call: NA; v_call: TRBV9; clone_size: NA; cdr3_length: 14; cdr3_aa: CASSVGQSGETQYF; cdr3_nt: TGTGCCAGCAGCGTTGGTCAGTCTGGAGAGACCCAGTACTTC
j_call: TRBJ1-1; d_call: TRBD1; v_call: TRBV7-9; clone_size: NA; cdr3_length: 15; cdr3_aa: CASSFDIGQEDEAFF; cdr3_nt: TGTGCCAGCAGCTTTGATATCGGACAGGAAGATGAAGCTTTCTTT